Listed below are T cell receptor beta chains from one sample, sequenced in a study of early T cells in non-severe SARS-CoV-2 infection. TCRdb independently ran MiXCR on the 5' RACE reads; one entry per CDR3 protein. The sample records approximately 110,000 distinct CDR3 sequences, about 15% being singletons. The sequenced sample was whole blood. The receptors were sampled from an adult who was a healthcare worker with PCR-confirmed SARS-CoV-2 infection or an uninfected control (not recorded which). The CDR3 runs from the conserved cysteine through the conserved F or W. The D gene is left open where the match is weak. The size entry is marked missing in some rows and otherwise reads once, few, many or a size class.

size	V	J	D	CDR3	DNA
few	TRBV9	TRBJ2-5	TRBD2	CASSISGVGETQYF	TGTGCCAGCAGCATCAGCGGGGTCGGTGAGACCCAGTACTTC
few	TRBV12-3/TRBV12-4	TRBJ1-1	TRBD1	CASSMTGVRDTEAFF	TGTGCCAGCAGCATGACAGGGGTAAGGGACACTGAAGCTTTCTTT
few	TRBV9	TRBJ2-1	NA	CASSAVSSYNEQFF	TGTGCCAGCAGCGCAGTGAGCTCCTACAATGAGCAGTTCTTC
NA	TRBV5-1	TRBJ2-7	NA	CASSPGTAWEQYF	TGCGCCAGCAGCCCTGGGACGGCGTGGGAGCAGTACTTC
few	TRBV10-3	TRBJ2-5	NA	CAIRGSLETQYF	TGTGCCATCAGGGGCAGTCTAGAGACCCAGTACTTC
NA	TRBV2	TRBJ1-5	NA	CASRYGFSRGNQPQHF	TGTGCCAGCAGATACGGATTCTCAAGGGGCAATCAGCCCCAGCATTTT
few	TRBV7-8	TRBJ2-1	TRBD1	CASKGDRGSYNEQFF	TGTGCCAGCAAAGGGGACAGGGGCTCCTACAATGAGCAGTTCTTC
NA	TRBV3-1	TRBJ1-1	NA	CASSHRDGTEAFF	TGTGCCAGCAGCCACAGGGATGGGACTGAAGCTTTCTTT
few	TRBV20-1	TRBJ1-1	TRBD1	CSAGQGTGDTEAFF	TGCAGTGCTGGCCAAGGGACAGGGGACACTGAAGCTTTCTTT
NA	TRBV20-1	TRBJ2-1	NA	CSARSPYGNEQFF	TGCAGTGCTAGATCTCCTTATGGCAATGAGCAGTTCTTC
NA	TRBV6-4	TRBJ2-1	NA	CASSDSGVGEQFF	TGTGCCAGCAGTGACTCGGGGGTTGGCGAGCAGTTCTTC
few	TRBV27	TRBJ1-1	NA	CASSLNGGTRAFF	TGTGCCAGCAGTTTAAATGGGGGGACGAGAGCTTTCTTT
few	TRBV2	TRBJ2-7	NA	CASSGGAEQYF	TGTGCCAGCAGTGGAGGGGCCGAGCAGTACTTC
few	TRBV30	TRBJ2-2	TRBD2	CAWSTRTSGNTGELFF	TGTGCCTGGAGTACCAGGACTAGCGGGAACACCGGGGAGCTGTTTTTT
NA	TRBV12-3/TRBV12-4	TRBJ1-6	NA	CASSRRTYYNSPLHF	TGTGCCAGCAGTCGCCGGACTTACTATAATTCACCCCTCCACTTT
few	TRBV6-1	TRBJ1-5	NA	CASSARQVNQPQHF	TGTGCCAGCAGTGCCCGCCAGGTCAATCAGCCCCAGCATTTT
NA	TRBV14	TRBJ2-1	NA	CASSRHLGSKDEQFF	TGTGCCAGCAGCCGCCATTTAGGGTCCAAAGATGAGCAGTTCTTC
NA	TRBV27	TRBJ2-3	NA	CASREATDTQYF	TGTGCCAGCAGGGAGGCCACAGATACGCAGTATTTT
NA	TRBV11-2	TRBJ2-7	NA	CASSLGANGGYEQYF	TGTGCCAGCAGCTTAGGGGCGAATGGCGGGTACGAGCAGTACTTC
few	TRBV30	TRBJ1-2	NA	CAWSVTAPGYTF	TGTGCCTGGAGTGTCACAGCCCCTGGCTACACCTTC
NA	TRBV20-1	TRBJ2-2	TRBD2	CSARLAGGSGELFF	TGCAGTGCTAGGCTAGCGGGGGGTTCCGGGGAGCTGTTTTTT
few	TRBV19	TRBJ2-1	TRBD1	CASSHTPGQRSNEQFF	TGTGCCAGTAGTCATACTCCGGGACAGCGATCTAATGAGCAGTTCTTC
NA	TRBV3-1	TRBJ2-5	NA	CASSQERETQYF	TGTGCCAGCAGCCAAGAGCGAGAGACCCAGTACTTC
many	TRBV18	TRBJ2-1	NA	CASSPPTNEQFF	TGTGCCAGCTCACCTCCGACTAATGAGCAGTTCTTC
few	TRBV7-2	TRBJ2-3	TRBD2	CASRHPGGDTQYF	TGTGCCAGCAGACATCCGGGGGGAGATACGCAGTATTTT
few	TRBV30	TRBJ2-7	TRBD2	CAWNLLEAGDYEQYF	TGTGCCTGGAACCTCCTCGAAGCGGGGGACTACGAGCAGTACTTC
few	TRBV10-3	TRBJ2-5	NA	CASRRDLQETQYF	TGTGCCAGCAGGAGAGACCTCCAAGAGACCCAGTACTTC
NA	TRBV20-1	TRBJ2-5	NA	CSASIREETQYF	TGCAGTGCTAGTATCCGGGAAGAGACCCAGTACTTC
NA	TRBV10-2	TRBJ1-1	TRBD1	CASIPGQGTFEAFF	TGCGCCAGCATTCCCGGACAGGGAACCTTTGAAGCTTTCTTT
few	TRBV12-3/TRBV12-4	TRBJ2-3	NA	CATARLAGTDTQYF	TGTGCAACGGCCCGGCTAGCTGGCACAGATACGCAGTATTTT
few	TRBV3-1	TRBJ1-2	TRBD1	CASSQGQAYGYTF	TGTGCCAGCAGCCAGGGACAGGCTTATGGCTACACCTTC
many	TRBV5-5	TRBJ1-2	NA	CASRVDGNYGYTF	TGTGCCAGCAGGGTGGACGGTAACTATGGCTACACCTTC
few	TRBV6-6	TRBJ1-2	NA	CASSSGTRYGYTF	TGTGCCAGCAGTTCCGGTACAAGATATGGCTACACCTTC
NA	TRBV5-8	TRBJ2-2	NA	CASSLSRGRTGELFF	TGTGCCAGCAGCTTGTCCAGGGGTCGAACCGGGGAGCTGTTTTTT
NA	TRBV20-1	TRBJ1-2	NA	CSARADRNYGYTF	TGCAGTGCTAGAGCAGACCGGAACTATGGCTACACCTTC
few	TRBV7-9	TRBJ2-1	TRBD2	CASSLSGTTPNEQFF	TGTGCCAGCAGCTTAAGCGGGACTACTCCCAATGAGCAGTTCTTC
few	TRBV12-3/TRBV12-4	TRBJ2-5	TRBD2	CASSPHGLAGGQTQYF	TGTGCCAGCAGTCCACACGGACTAGCGGGGGGACAGACCCAGTACTTC
NA	TRBV3-1	TRBJ1-3	NA	CASSQVAGISGNTIYF	TGTGCCAGCAGCCAGGTCGCAGGGATCTCTGGAAACACCATATATTTT
few	TRBV20-1	TRBJ1-2	TRBD1	CSANEGAHDGYTF	TGCAGTGCTAACGAGGGGGCGCATGATGGCTACACCTTC
few	TRBV5-6	TRBJ2-5	NA	CASSLRQGGQTQETQYF	TGTGCCAGCAGCTTACGCCAAGGAGGACAGACCCAAGAGACCCAGTACTTC
NA	TRBV15	TRBJ1-1	NA	CATSREPGLRAFF	TGTGCCACCAGCAGAGAACCTGGTTTGCGGGCTTTCTTT
few	TRBV7-9	TRBJ1-2	NA	CASSLDEQGANYGYTF	TGTGCCAGCAGCTTAGACGAACAGGGAGCTAACTATGGCTACACCTTC
few	TRBV7-3	TRBJ1-1	NA	CASSLDRAQKAFF	TGTGCCAGCAGCTTAGATAGAGCACAGAAAGCTTTCTTT
many	TRBV7-8	TRBJ2-7	NA	CASSLEDSVYEQYF	TGTGCCAGCAGCTTAGAAGACAGCGTTTACGAGCAGTACTTC
few	TRBV5-1	TRBJ2-7	TRBD1	CASSLAGQGPTMSYEQYF	TGCGCCAGCAGCTTGGCCGGACAGGGACCGACCATGTCCTACGAGCAGTACTTC
few	TRBV27	TRBJ2-7	NA	CASSSPGRHEQYF	TGTGCCAGCAGTTCGCCGGGCAGGCACGAGCAGTACTTC
NA	TRBV18	TRBJ2-7	NA	CASSSSQTRSEQYF	TGTGCCAGCTCATCATCTCAGACTAGGAGCGAGCAGTACTTC
NA	TRBV12-3/TRBV12-4	TRBJ2-3	TRBD2	CASSFMWSGGGDTQYF	TGTGCCAGCAGTTTTATGTGGAGCGGGGGGGGAGATACGCAGTATTTT
many	TRBV29-1	TRBJ1-2	NA	CSVTLTPHGYTF	TGCAGCGTGACCCTAACACCCCATGGCTACACCTTC
NA	TRBV12-5	TRBJ1-5	NA	CGSDSRGLIRNQPQHF	TGTGGGAGCGATAGTCGAGGTCTCATCCGCAATCAGCCCCAGCATTTT
few	TRBV2	TRBJ1-4	NA	CASSEGSGRLSEKLFF	TGTGCCAGCAGTGAAGGGTCGGGTCGCCTTAGTGAAAAACTGTTTTTT
NA	TRBV2	TRBJ1-5	NA	CASRSATEQGLQPQHF	TGTGCCAGCAGGTCTGCTACCGAACAGGGCTTGCAGCCCCAGCATTTT
NA	TRBV20-1	TRBJ2-1	NA	CSAFRTIYNEQFF	TGCAGTGCTTTTCGGACTATCTACAATGAGCAGTTCTTC
few	TRBV7-9	TRBJ1-6	TRBD1	CASSSDREGSPLHF	TGTGCCAGCAGCTCCGACAGGGAGGGCTCACCCCTCCACTTT
few	TRBV3-1	TRBJ2-3	TRBD2	CASSPGATSGGVGDTQYF	TGTGCCAGCAGCCCGGGGGCGACTAGCGGCGGAGTAGGGGATACGCAGTATTTT
NA	TRBV20-1	TRBJ1-6	TRBD1	CSATDRGNSPLHF	TGCAGTGCTACCGACAGGGGCAATTCACCCCTCCACTTT
few	TRBV12-3/TRBV12-4	TRBJ2-5	NA	CASSPALTQETQYF	TGTGCCAGCAGCCCCGCCCTAACGCAAGAGACCCAGTACTTC
NA	TRBV4-1	TRBJ1-3	NA	CASSQDGKGGNSGNTIYF	TGCGCCAGCAGCCAAGATGGGAAGGGAGGAAACTCTGGAAACACCATATATTTT
NA	TRBV18	TRBJ1-1	TRBD1	CASATGGENTEAFF	TGTGCCAGCGCGACAGGGGGCGAGAACACTGAAGCTTTCTTT
once	TRBV3-1	TRBJ1-3	NA	CASSPLRGNSGNTIYF	TGTGCCAGCAGCCCTCTGAGGGGGAACTCTGGAAACACCATATATTTT